Listed below are T cell receptor beta chains from one sample, sequenced in a study of T-cell reconstitution after alpha-beta-depleted transplantation in children. TCRdb reanalysed the PCR reads using MiXCR and keeps one entry per CDR3 protein. Among around 490,000 distinct CDR3 sequences listed, 10% to 12% were seen once. The specimen comprised PBMCs, mostly from graft donor cells, sampled 180 days after TCRalphabeta/CD19-depleted stem cell transplant. The source of these receptors is a female patient younger than 10 who had a stem cell transplant for aplastic anemia, so the T cells may come from the graft donor. The CDR3 runs from the conserved cysteine through the conserved F or W. Fields, in order: V gene, J gene, clone size, D gene, CDR3 DNA, CDR3 protein. D genes are given only for firm matches. Clone size, where shown, is once, few, many, or a class for clones that have expanded.

v_call: TRBV3-1
j_call: TRBJ2-5
clone_size: .
d_call: TRBD2
cdr3_nt: TGTGCCAGCAGCCAAGAGCCCTGGTCTAGCGGGAGCCAAGAGACCCAGTACTTC
cdr3_aa: CASSQEPWSSGSQETQYF

v_call: TRBV7-2
j_call: TRBJ2-5
clone_size: .
d_call: .
cdr3_nt: TGTGCCAGCAGCTTGAGTAGGGACTTGCAAGAGACCCAGTACTTC
cdr3_aa: CASSLSRDLQETQYF

v_call: TRBV20-1
j_call: TRBJ2-2
clone_size: .
d_call: TRBD2
cdr3_nt: TGCAGTGCTAGTGTCTATAGCGGGAGGGCCCACGGGGAGCTGTTTTTT
cdr3_aa: CSASVYSGRAHGELFF

v_call: TRBV24-1
j_call: TRBJ2-6
clone_size: .
d_call: .
cdr3_nt: TGTGCCACCAGTCGGACTGGTGGGGCCAACGTCCTGACTTTC
cdr3_aa: CATSRTGGANVLTF

v_call: TRBV5-1
j_call: TRBJ2-5
clone_size: .
d_call: TRBD2
cdr3_nt: TGCGCCAGCAGCTCCGTACCTCCTGGAGCGGGATCCCAAGAGACCCAGTACTTC
cdr3_aa: CASSSVPPGAGSQETQYF

v_call: TRBV28
j_call: TRBJ2-7
clone_size: .
d_call: .
cdr3_nt: TGTGCCAGCAGTTTATTAGGGGACGACAGACCTTACGAGCAGTACTTC
cdr3_aa: CASSLLGDDRPYEQYF

v_call: TRBV7-2
j_call: TRBJ2-4
clone_size: .
d_call: TRBD1
cdr3_nt: TGTGCCAGCAGCCACCCGGACAGGAGGGCCAAAAACATTCAGTACTTC
cdr3_aa: CASSHPDRRAKNIQYF

v_call: TRBV27
j_call: TRBJ2-1
clone_size: .
d_call: .
cdr3_nt: TGTGCCAGCAGTTTGCACCAGGTCAACAATGAGCAGTTCTTC
cdr3_aa: CASSLHQVNNEQFF

v_call: TRBV29-1
j_call: TRBJ1-4
clone_size: .
d_call: TRBD1
cdr3_nt: TGCAGCGTTGGCTCCCGGGACAGGGGGCACCCAACTAATGAAAAACTGTTTTTT
cdr3_aa: CSVGSRDRGHPTNEKLFF

v_call: TRBV10-3
j_call: TRBJ2-5
clone_size: few
d_call: .
cdr3_nt: TGTGCCATCGGACAGCGAGAGACCCAGTACTTC
cdr3_aa: CAIGQRETQYF

v_call: TRBV4-1
j_call: TRBJ2-3
clone_size: few
d_call: .
cdr3_nt: TGCGCCAGCAGCCAAGGAAGACTAGACAGCACAGATACGCAGTATTTT
cdr3_aa: CASSQGRLDSTDTQYF

v_call: TRBV7-2
j_call: TRBJ2-3
clone_size: few
d_call: TRBD2
cdr3_nt: TGTGCCAGCAGCTATAGCGGGAGCAGTGATACGCAGTATTTT
cdr3_aa: CASSYSGSSDTQYF

v_call: TRBV30
j_call: TRBJ1-1
clone_size: .
d_call: .
cdr3_nt: TGTGCCTGGAGTGTAGGGGGGGTGAACACTGAAGCTTTCTTT
cdr3_aa: CAWSVGGVNTEAFF

v_call: TRBV5-1
j_call: TRBJ2-1
clone_size: many
d_call: .
cdr3_nt: TGCGCCAGCAGCTTTCAATCAATAGGGGAGCAGTTCTTC
cdr3_aa: CASSFQSIGEQFF

v_call: TRBV6-1
j_call: TRBJ2-1
clone_size: .
d_call: TRBD1
cdr3_nt: TGTGCCAGCACCGCAATTCGACAGGGGAGCTCCTACAATGAGCAGTTCTTC
cdr3_aa: CASTAIRQGSSYNEQFF

v_call: TRBV20-1
j_call: TRBJ2-5
clone_size: .
d_call: .
cdr3_nt: TGCAGTGCTACCCTCCAAGAGACCCAGTACTTC
cdr3_aa: CSATLQETQYF

v_call: TRBV9
j_call: TRBJ2-2
clone_size: .
d_call: .
cdr3_nt: TGTGCCAGCAGCGTAGGCGGTGGGCAGGCCCCCACCGGGGAGCTGTTTTTT
cdr3_aa: CASSVGGGQAPTGELFF

v_call: TRBV7-9
j_call: TRBJ2-5
clone_size: few
d_call: .
cdr3_nt: TGTGCCAGCAGCCAAAGCTCTGGGACACAAGAGACCCAGTACTTC
cdr3_aa: CASSQSSGTQETQYF

v_call: TRBV28
j_call: TRBJ2-1
clone_size: many
d_call: .
cdr3_nt: TGTGCCAGCAGCCCCCAGCTAGTTTTTAATGAGCAGTTCTTC
cdr3_aa: CASSPQLVFNEQFF

v_call: TRBV12-3/TRBV12-4
j_call: TRBJ1-6
clone_size: many
d_call: TRBD1
cdr3_nt: TGTGCCAGCAGTTTAACAGGGGGATCACCCCTCCACTTT
cdr3_aa: CASSLTGGSPLHF

v_call: TRBV7-3
j_call: TRBJ2-6
clone_size: few
d_call: .
cdr3_nt: TGTGCCAGCGGCAGGGGACCTGGGGCCAACGTCCTGACTTTC
cdr3_aa: CASGRGPGANVLTF

v_call: TRBV7-2
j_call: TRBJ2-1
clone_size: .
d_call: TRBD2
cdr3_nt: TGTGCCAGCAGCAGGACTAGCGGTGGGAATGAGCAGTTCTTC
cdr3_aa: CASSRTSGGNEQFF

v_call: TRBV5-1
j_call: TRBJ1-6
clone_size: few
d_call: .
cdr3_nt: TGCGCCAGCAGCTTGGGGCCTACCGGGGGTGGGTCACCCCTCCACTTT
cdr3_aa: CASSLGPTGGGSPLHF

v_call: TRBV30
j_call: TRBJ2-1
clone_size: .
d_call: TRBD2
cdr3_nt: TGTGCCTGGAGTGGGGGGACTAGCGGGCTAAGCTCCTACAATGAGCAGTTCTTC
cdr3_aa: CAWSGGTSGLSSYNEQFF

v_call: TRBV7-2
j_call: TRBJ2-5
clone_size: .
d_call: TRBD2
cdr3_nt: TGTGCCAGCAGCTTAGCAGGCTCCACTAGCGGGAGGGCCGCAGAGACCCAGTACTTC
cdr3_aa: CASSLAGSTSGRAAETQYF

v_call: TRBV6-2/TRBV6-3
j_call: TRBJ2-1
clone_size: few
d_call: .
cdr3_nt: TGTGCCAGCAGTTTGAGGGCCGGTGAGCAGTTCTTC
cdr3_aa: CASSLRAGEQFF

v_call: TRBV4-2
j_call: TRBJ2-5
clone_size: .
d_call: .
cdr3_nt: TGTGCCAGCAGCCAAGATAGAGCTTACCTAGAGACCCAGTACTTC
cdr3_aa: CASSQDRAYLETQYF

v_call: TRBV12-5
j_call: TRBJ1-5
clone_size: .
d_call: .
cdr3_nt: TGTGCTAGTGGTTTGGAAGCAGTTTATAGCAATCAGCCCCAGCATTTT
cdr3_aa: CASGLEAVYSNQPQHF

v_call: TRBV28
j_call: TRBJ2-7
clone_size: .
d_call: TRBD1
cdr3_nt: TGTGCCAGCGAAACCGGGACAGGCTCTCCGGAGCAGTACTTC
cdr3_aa: CASETGTGSPEQYF

v_call: TRBV7-9
j_call: TRBJ1-1
clone_size: few
d_call: TRBD1
cdr3_nt: TGTGCCAGCAGCCCCTCGGACAGGAGCACTGAAGCTTTCTTT
cdr3_aa: CASSPSDRSTEAFF

v_call: TRBV5-1
j_call: TRBJ2-5
clone_size: .
d_call: .
cdr3_nt: TGCGCCAGCAGCTTGTCCGGGCCTCCAGTGAAAGAGACCCAGTACTTC
cdr3_aa: CASSLSGPPVKETQYF

v_call: TRBV5-1
j_call: TRBJ2-1
clone_size: .
d_call: TRBD2
cdr3_nt: TGCGCCAGCAGCTTAAGACTAGCTAGCGATGAGCAGTTCTTC
cdr3_aa: CASSLRLASDEQFF

v_call: TRBV6-1
j_call: TRBJ1-2
clone_size: .
d_call: .
cdr3_nt: TGTGCCAGCAGTGAAGGGCCGCTGGAAGGCTATGGCTACACCTTC
cdr3_aa: CASSEGPLEGYGYTF

v_call: TRBV5-6
j_call: TRBJ2-1
clone_size: many
d_call: .
cdr3_nt: TGTGCCAGCAGCTTGGGCGACCAGGGGTTTTTTGAGCAGTTCTTC
cdr3_aa: CASSLGDQGFFEQFF

v_call: TRBV29-1
j_call: TRBJ2-7
clone_size: many
d_call: .
cdr3_nt: TGCAGCGTTGAAGGGGCAGGGGGAGGCTATAACGAGCAGTACTTC
cdr3_aa: CSVEGAGGGYNEQYF

v_call: TRBV19
j_call: TRBJ1-5
clone_size: .
d_call: .
cdr3_nt: TGTGCCAGTAGTCTGGCGTCCGGAGGCGATCAGCCCCAGCATTTT
cdr3_aa: CASSLASGGDQPQHF

v_call: TRBV6-2/TRBV6-3
j_call: TRBJ2-2
clone_size: .
d_call: .
cdr3_nt: TGTGCCAGCACGGGACCCGCGAACACCGGGGAGCTGTTTTTT
cdr3_aa: CASTGPANTGELFF

v_call: TRBV7-2
j_call: TRBJ2-5
clone_size: .
d_call: TRBD2
cdr3_nt: TGTGCCAGCAGCCCCTGGAGCGGGAGTAGGGAGACCCAGTACTTC
cdr3_aa: CASSPWSGSRETQYF

v_call: TRBV9
j_call: TRBJ1-1
clone_size: .
d_call: .
cdr3_nt: TGTGCCAGCAGCTTAAAAGGGGAGGCGGACACTGAAGCTTTCTTT
cdr3_aa: CASSLKGEADTEAFF

v_call: TRBV20-1
j_call: TRBJ2-3
clone_size: few
d_call: TRBD2
cdr3_nt: TGCAGTGCTAGAGATCCCCCGGGTAGCGGGAGAGTCATAGATACGCAGTATTTT
cdr3_aa: CSARDPPGSGRVIDTQYF

v_call: TRBV7-3
j_call: TRBJ1-1
clone_size: few
d_call: TRBD1
cdr3_nt: TGTGCCAGCAGCTTAGACAGGGAGGACACTGAAGCTTTCTTT
cdr3_aa: CASSLDREDTEAFF

v_call: TRBV7-9
j_call: TRBJ2-3
clone_size: .
d_call: .
cdr3_nt: TGTGCCAGCAGCTTACGTGTACAGGGCTTTTCAGATACGCAGTATTTT
cdr3_aa: CASSLRVQGFSDTQYF